This TCR beta chain originates from a study of blood T cell repertoires in COVID-19. Whole-study context: From T cells, B-cell-depleted T cells, or PBMCs came the material, which was cDNA or gDNA.

Everyone who took part was about 18 to 90 years old, and they came from about two dozen US areas. Participants classified as exposed had met a COVID-19 case within 2 weeks before study entry. In the authors' methods: The assay estimated nucleated cells by amplifying reference gene primers. The table came from immunoSEQ multiplex PCR; TCRdb's copy has only in-frame clones and leaves some out. The DNA was the basis for D and trimming; V, J and clone size are from that table. The sample has about 300,000 clones; approximately 89% are singletons. This CDR3 region has 13 residues. The germline V gene has CDR1 LNHNV and CDR2 YYDKDF (reference sequence). V lost 5 bases, J lost 6 bases, and 6 bases stayed unmatched.

This TCR was recovered from a woman aged 45-59 years who had been exposed to COVID-19. The specimen sequenced was PBMCs or T cells enriched from blood (not recorded which). The rearrangement links TRBV15 to TRBJ1-2; 7 nucleotides match TRBD1. In nucleotides, the CDR3 is TGTGCCACCAGCTTTCGACAGGGAGATGGCTACACCTTC. It yields the protein CATSFRQGDGYTF. The variable domain in full, completed from reference TRBV15 and TRBJ1-2, reads DAMVIQNPRYQVTQFGKPVTLSCSQTLNHNVMYWYQQKSSQAPKLLFHYYDKDFNNEADTPDNFQSRRPNTSFCFLDIRSPGLGDTAMYLCATSFRQGDGYTFGSGTRLTVV.